A single sample is the source of the 5 T cell receptor beta chains below, sequenced in a study of Graves' ophthalmopathy and Graves' hyperthyroidism. RNA transcripts served as template for amplifying TCR beta CDR3 sequences. An initial RT-PCR round employing HTBI primers preceded a second-round multiplex PCR. TCRdb passed the multiplex PCR reads through MiXCR, listing each CDR3 protein once. The sample records around 520,000 distinct CDR3 sequences, roughly 39% being singletons. The sequencing input was peripheral blood or thyroid tissue (not recorded which). These receptor sequences come from an adult man with Graves' hyperthyroidism.

The V gene is TRBV7-8, the J gene TRBJ1-1; maybe TRBD1 (5 bases). CDR1 SGHVS and CDR2 FQNEAQ come from the germline V gene. V was trimmed by 2 bases and J by 4 bases, leaving 20 bases between them. The CDR3 is 17 amino acids. CDR3 nucleotides: TGTGCCAGCAGCTTAAGGGAGGGGCTTCTTCGGGGCACTGAAGCTTTCTTT. Amino acid sequence: CASSLREGLLRGTEAFF. Variable domain in full (rest from reference TRBV7-8 and TRBJ1-1): GAGVSQSPRYKVAKRGQDVALRCDPISGHVSLFWYQQALGQGPEFLTYFQNEAQLDKSGLPSDRFFAERPEGSVSTLKIQRTQQEDSAVYLCASSLREGLLRGTEAFFGQGTRLTVV.

The CDR3 is CAISELAGDTF. CDR3 coding DNA: TGTGCCATCAGTGAATTAGCGGGAGACACCTTC. This sequence joins TRBV10-3 and TRBJ1-2; no clear D gene. The V gene's germline CDR1 is ENHRY and CDR2 SYGVKD. The CDR3 runs to 11 residues. V was clipped by 3 bases and J by 12 bases, with 11 bases between them.

In this sample, this clonotype turned up many times. The chain recombines TRBV20-1 with TRBJ1-6; D is unresolved. Germline-derived CDR1 and CDR2 are DFQATT and SNEGSKA (reference sequence). The V and J ends lost 0 bases and 0 bases respectively, with 9 bases between them. The CDR3 is 16 amino acids. The CDR3 here is CSARDDLSSYNSPLHF. The DNA of the CDR3 is TGCAGTGCTAGAGATGACCTGAGCTCCTATAATTCACCCCTCCACTTT.

Points on this clonotype: A read error is possible here, since a much larger clone lies one base away. CDR3 bases: TGTGCCAGCAGTTTTGGTATAGGCAGTTCACCCCTCCACTTT. Translating gives CASSFGIGSSPLHF. This sequence joins TRBV7-9 and TRBJ1-6; D ambiguous. Trimming pared 6 bases from V and 9 bases from J, leaving 15 bases between. CDR1 and CDR2 from the germline V gene are SEHNR and FQNEAQ (reference sequence). There are 14 residues in the CDR3.

This clonotype was recorded many times. The rearrangement joins TRBV7-6 to TRBJ2-2; D gene uncertain. CDR1 is SGHVS and CDR2 is FNYEAQ in the germline V gene. V lost 1 base and J lost 4, with 16 bases in between. The CDR3 consists of 17 residues. The CDR3 region has the DNA TGTGCCAGCAGCTTAGGCCCGTCTGCTTTGAGCACCGGGGAGCTGTTTTTT. It encodes CASSLGPSALSTGELFF.